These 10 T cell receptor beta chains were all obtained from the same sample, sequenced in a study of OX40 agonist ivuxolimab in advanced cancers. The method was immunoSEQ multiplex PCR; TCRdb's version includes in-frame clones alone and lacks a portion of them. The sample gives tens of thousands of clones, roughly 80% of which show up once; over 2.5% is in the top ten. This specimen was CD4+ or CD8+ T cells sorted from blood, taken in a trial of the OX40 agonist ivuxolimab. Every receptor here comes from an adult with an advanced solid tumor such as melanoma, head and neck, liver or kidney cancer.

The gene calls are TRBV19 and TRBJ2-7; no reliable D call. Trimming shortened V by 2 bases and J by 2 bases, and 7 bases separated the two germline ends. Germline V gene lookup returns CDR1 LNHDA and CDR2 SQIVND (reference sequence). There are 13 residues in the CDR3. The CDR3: CASSITATYEQYF. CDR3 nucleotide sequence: TGTGCCAGTAGTATAACGGCCACCTACGAGCAGTACTTC.

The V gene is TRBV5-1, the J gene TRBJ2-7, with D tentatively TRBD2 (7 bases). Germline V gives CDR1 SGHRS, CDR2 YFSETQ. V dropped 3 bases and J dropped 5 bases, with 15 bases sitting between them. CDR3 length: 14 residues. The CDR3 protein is CASSSVGGVDEQYF. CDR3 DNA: TGCGCCAGCAGCTCGGTAGGGGGGGTGGACGAGCAGTACTTC.

In nucleotides, the CDR3 is TGTGCCAGCAGCCGGGACAGGAGGCGAGAGCAGTACTTC. Translation: CASSRDRRREQYF. The chain employs TRBV5-6 and TRBJ2-7; 8 positions agree with TRBD1. The CDR3 is 13 amino acids. J lost 7 bases, V lost 4 bases, and 7 bases had no gene match. Germline CDR1 SGHDT, CDR2 YYEEEE.

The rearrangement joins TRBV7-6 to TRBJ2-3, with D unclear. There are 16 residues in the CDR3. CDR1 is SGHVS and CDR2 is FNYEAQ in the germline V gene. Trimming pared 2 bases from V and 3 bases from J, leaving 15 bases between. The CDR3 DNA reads TGTGCCAGCAGCTTACGGGTCTCTCTCGGGACAGATACGCAGTATTTT. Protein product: CASSLRVSLGTDTQYF.

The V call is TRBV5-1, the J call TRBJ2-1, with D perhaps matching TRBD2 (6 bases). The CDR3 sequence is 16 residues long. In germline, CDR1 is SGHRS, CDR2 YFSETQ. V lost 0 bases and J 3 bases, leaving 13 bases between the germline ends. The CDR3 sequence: CASSLVAGNRYNEQFF. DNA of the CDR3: TGCGCCAGCAGCTTGGTGGCGGGGAACCGCTACAATGAGCAGTTCTTC.

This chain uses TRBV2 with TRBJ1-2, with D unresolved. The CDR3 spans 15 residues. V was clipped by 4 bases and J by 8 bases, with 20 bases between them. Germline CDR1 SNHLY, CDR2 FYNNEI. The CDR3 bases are TGTGCCAGCAGTGGAAGTGGGGTTACGCAAAGGGGCTACACCTTC. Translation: CASSGSGVTQRGYTF.

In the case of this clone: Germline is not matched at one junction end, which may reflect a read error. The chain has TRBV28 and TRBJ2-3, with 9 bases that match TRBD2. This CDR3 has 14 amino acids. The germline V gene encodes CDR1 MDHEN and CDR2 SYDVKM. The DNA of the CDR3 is TGTGCCAGCAAGACAGCGGGGGGAACAGATATGCAGTATTTT. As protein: CASKTAGGTDMQYF.

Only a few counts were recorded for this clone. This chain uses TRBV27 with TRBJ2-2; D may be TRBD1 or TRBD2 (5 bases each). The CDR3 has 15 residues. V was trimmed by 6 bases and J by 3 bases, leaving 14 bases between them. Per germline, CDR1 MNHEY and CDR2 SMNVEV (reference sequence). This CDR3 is CASSPGRGDTGELFF. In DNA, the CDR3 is TGTGCCAGCAGCCCGGGGCGAGGGGACACCGGGGAGCTGTTTTTT.

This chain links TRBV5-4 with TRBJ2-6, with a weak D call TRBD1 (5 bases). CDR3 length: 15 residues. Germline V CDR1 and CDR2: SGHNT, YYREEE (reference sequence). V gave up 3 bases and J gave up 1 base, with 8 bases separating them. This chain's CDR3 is CASSSRASGANVLTF. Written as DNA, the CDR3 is TGTGCCAGCAGCTCCAGGGCTTCTGGGGCCAACGTCCTGACTTTC.

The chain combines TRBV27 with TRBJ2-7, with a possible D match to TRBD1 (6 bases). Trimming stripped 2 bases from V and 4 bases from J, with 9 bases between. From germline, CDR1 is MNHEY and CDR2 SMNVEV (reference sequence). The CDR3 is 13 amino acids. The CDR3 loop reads CASSLGTLYEQYF. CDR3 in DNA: TGTGCCAGCAGTTTAGGGACACTTTACGAGCAGTACTTC.